Shown below are 11 T cell receptor beta chains from a single sample sequenced in a study of T cells after yellow fever vaccination. TCRdb re-called the 5' RACE reads with MiXCR, one entry per CDR3 protein. Seen here are under 300,000 distinct CDR3 sequences, over 6.5% observed once, and the top ten hold approximately 1%. The specimen was CD4+ T cells sorted from PBMCs, collected on the day of the yellow fever booster vaccination. These receptor sequences come from a man aged 25 to 45 who received the YFV17D yellow fever vaccine.

The J gene is TRBJ2-1, the V gene TRBV20-1; tentatively, D is TRBD2 (7 bases). This CDR3 has 14 residues. Germline CDR1 and CDR2: DFQATT and SNEGSKA (reference sequence). V lost 5 bases, J lost 1 base, and 12 bases lay in between. The CDR3 sequence: CSASKGGSYNEQFF. As DNA, the CDR3 is TGCAGTGCTTCGAAGGGGGGGTCCTACAATGAGCAGTTCTTC.

The chain has TRBV5-1 and TRBJ1-2; 12 bases line up with TRBD1. The CDR3 spans 15 residues. In germline, CDR1 is SGHRS, CDR2 YFSETQ. Germline trimming cut 4 bases from V and 8 bases from J; bases unmatched to any gene: 9. This chain's CDR3 is CASSAAGTGGEGYTF. DNA of the CDR3: TGCGCCAGCAGCGCCGCAGGGACAGGGGGCGAGGGCTACACCTTC.

Only a few counts were recorded for this clonotype. This chain links TRBV7-2 with TRBJ2-7; 9 bases line up with TRBD2. The V gene's germline CDR1 is SGHTA and CDR2 FQGNSA. J was trimmed by 2 bases and V by 8 bases; bases with no gene match: 7. The CDR3 consists of 14 residues. Here the CDR3 reads CASSTSGIPYEQYF. CDR3 DNA sequence: TGTGCCAGCTCGACTAGCGGAATACCCTACGAGCAGTACTTC.

This clonotype has a handful of counts. The CDR3: CASSLEGQENEQYF. The CDR3, as DNA: TGCGCCAGCAGCTTGGAGGGCCAAGAGAACGAGCAGTACTTC. The genes are TRBV5-1 and TRBJ2-7; unclear D gene. Trimming pared 0 bases from V and 5 bases from J, leaving 12 bases between. Germline assignment: CDR1 SGHRS and CDR2 YFSETQ. The CDR3 covers 14 residues.

This clonotype was picked up many times. This chain uses TRBV6-5 with TRBJ1-1; no definite D call. CDR3 size: 13 residues. CDR1 is MNHEY, CDR2 SVGAGI, per germline. V was cut by 5 bases and J by 2 bases, with 9 bases left in between. CDR3 amino acids: CASSPSPNTEAFF. For the CDR3, the DNA is TGTGCCAGCAGTCCCTCGCCCAACACTGAAGCTTTCTTT.

The table lists this clonotype with many counts. Lacking the conserved final phenylalanine or tryptophan, this CDR3 likely reflects a read error. The V and J genes are TRBV5-1 and TRBJ2-7; D uncertain. V lost 0 bases and J 1 base, leaving 11 bases between the germline ends. The CDR3 is made up of 15 amino acids. Germline V gives CDR1 SGHRS, CDR2 YFSETQ. This chain's CDR3 is CASSLDTAKSYEQYL. CDR3 nucleotide sequence: TGCGCCAGCAGCTTGGACACCGCGAAATCCTACGAGCAGTACTTA.

This clonotype was seen only a few times. This chain uses TRBV30 with TRBJ1-6, with 7 positions matching TRBD1. The V segment lost 7 bases and the J segment 7 bases; nucleotides outside the gene matches: 7. The CDR3 loop spans 13 amino acids. Germline values: CDR1 GTSNPN, CDR2 SVGIG (reference sequence). CDR3 in amino acids: CAFRDSKNSPLHF. CDR3 DNA: TGTGCCTTCCGGGACAGCAAAAATTCACCCCTCCACTTT.

This rearrangement joins TRBV5-6 to TRBJ2-7, with D perhaps being TRBD1 or TRBD2 (5 bases each). Germline values: CDR1 SGHDT, CDR2 YYEEEE. V lost 2 bases, J lost 0 bases, and 9 bases lay in between. The CDR3 contains 14 residues. The CDR3 DNA reads as TGTGCCAGCAGCTTCAGGGCGGGCTCCTACGAGCAGTACTTC. Translation: CASSFRAGSYEQYF.

To note about this clonotype: Possible read error: a much larger clone is one base away. The chain couples TRBV12-3 or TRBV12-4 to TRBJ2-3; D is possibly TRBD1 or TRBD2 (5 bases each). The CDR3 runs to 16 residues. V was shortened by 7 bases and J by 2 bases, with 19 bases between the two germline ends. The CDR3, as DNA: TGTGCCAGCAACCTTTTGGGGGAACGGATCACAGATACGCAGTATTTT. Residues: CASNLLGERITDTQYF.

V usage is TRBV5-1 and J usage is TRBJ2-7; TRBD1 agrees at 10 bases. After removal of 2 bases from V and 7 bases from J, the junction contained 9 bases not matched to a gene. Germline values: CDR1 SGHRS, CDR2 YFSETQ. The CDR3 spans 15 residues. CDR3 sequence (DNA): TGCGCCAGCAGCTTAGGGGACAGGGGACGTGAAGAGCAGTACTTC. Translating it yields CASSLGDRGREEQYF.

This clonotype was seen repeatedly, ten times or more. The chain has TRBV5-5 and TRBJ1-1; 9 positions match TRBD1. The CDR3 sequence is 15 residues long. The V segment lost 0 bases and the J segment 5 bases; nucleotides outside the gene matches: 5. Germline CDR1 SGHKS, CDR2 YYEKEE (reference sequence). CDR3 amino acids: CASSLAGQGSTEAFF. DNA of the CDR3: TGTGCCAGCAGCTTGGCCGGACAGGGGTCTACTGAAGCTTTCTTT.